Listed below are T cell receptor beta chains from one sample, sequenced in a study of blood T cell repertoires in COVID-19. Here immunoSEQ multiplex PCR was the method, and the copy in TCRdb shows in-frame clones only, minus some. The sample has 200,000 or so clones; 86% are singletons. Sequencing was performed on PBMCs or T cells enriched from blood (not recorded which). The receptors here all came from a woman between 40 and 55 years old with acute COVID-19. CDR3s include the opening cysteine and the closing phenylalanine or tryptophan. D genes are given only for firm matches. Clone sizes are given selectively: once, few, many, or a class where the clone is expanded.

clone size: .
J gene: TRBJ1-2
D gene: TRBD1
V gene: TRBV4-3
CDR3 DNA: TGCGCCAGCAGCCAAGATATCGGGACAGGGAATGGCTACACCTTC
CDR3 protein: CASSQDIGTGNGYTF

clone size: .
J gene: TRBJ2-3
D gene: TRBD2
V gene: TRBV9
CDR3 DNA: TGTGCCAGCAGCCAGCCTCCGGGACTAGGTTCGAATACGCAGTATTTT
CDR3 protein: CASSQPPGLGSNTQYF

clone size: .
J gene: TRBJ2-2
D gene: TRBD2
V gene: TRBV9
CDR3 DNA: TGTGCCAGCAGCCCCCCTGGCGGGAGAAACACCGGGGAGCTGTTTTTT
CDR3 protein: CASSPPGGRNTGELFF

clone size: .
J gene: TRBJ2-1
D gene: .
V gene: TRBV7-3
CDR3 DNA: TGTGCCAGCAGCTTTTCAGGGAAATCCGGCAATGAGCAGTTCTTC
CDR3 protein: CASSFSGKSGNEQFF

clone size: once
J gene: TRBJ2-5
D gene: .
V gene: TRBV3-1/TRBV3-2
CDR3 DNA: TGTGCCAGCAGCCATACAGGGCAAGAGACCCAGTACTTC
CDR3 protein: CASSHTGQETQYF

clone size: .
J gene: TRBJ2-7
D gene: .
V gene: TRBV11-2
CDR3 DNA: TGTGCCAGCAGCTTAGATCGAAAGGGGCACGAGCAGTACTTC
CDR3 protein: CASSLDRKGHEQYF

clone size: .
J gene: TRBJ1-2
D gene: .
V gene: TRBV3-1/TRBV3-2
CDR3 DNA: TGTGCCAGCAGCCAAAAAGGGGCGTCCTATGGCTACACCTTC
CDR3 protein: CASSQKGASYGYTF

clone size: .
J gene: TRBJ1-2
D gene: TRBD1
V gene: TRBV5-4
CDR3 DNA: TGTGCCAGCAGCTTGGTTGACAGGGCGGAGGACTATGGCTACACCTTC
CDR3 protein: CASSLVDRAEDYGYTF

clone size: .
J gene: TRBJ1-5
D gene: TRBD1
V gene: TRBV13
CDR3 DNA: TGTGCCAGCAGCCAACAGGGGGCGAATCAGCCCCAGCATTTT
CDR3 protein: CASSQQGANQPQHF

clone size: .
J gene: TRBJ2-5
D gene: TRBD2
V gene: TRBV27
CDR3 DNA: TGTGCCAGCAGTACTGGGACTAGAGAGACCCAGTACTTC
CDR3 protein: CASSTGTRETQYF

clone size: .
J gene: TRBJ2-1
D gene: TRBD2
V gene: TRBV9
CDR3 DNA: TGTGCCAGCAGCGTAGAGGGGACTAGCGGGGTTTATTACAATGAGCAGTTCTTC
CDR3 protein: CASSVEGTSGVYYNEQFF

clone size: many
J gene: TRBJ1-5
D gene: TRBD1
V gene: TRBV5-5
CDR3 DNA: TGTGCCAGCAGCTTGGAGGGGGCCCAGCCCCAGCATTTT
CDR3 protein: CASSLEGAQPQHF

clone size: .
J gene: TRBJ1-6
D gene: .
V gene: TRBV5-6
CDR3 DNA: TGTGCCAGCAGCTTGGCCAGGGACACCCCCCTCCACTTT
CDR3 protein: CASSLARDTPLHF

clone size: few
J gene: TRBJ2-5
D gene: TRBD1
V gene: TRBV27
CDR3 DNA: TGTGCCAGCAGTATGACAGGGGGCGGAAAGACCCAGTACTTC
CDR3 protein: CASSMTGGGKTQYF

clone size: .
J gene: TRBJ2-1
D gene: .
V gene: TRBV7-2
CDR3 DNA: TGTGCCAGCAGCTTTCTCCAGCGGAACAATGAGCAGTTCTTC
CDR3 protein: CASSFLQRNNEQFF

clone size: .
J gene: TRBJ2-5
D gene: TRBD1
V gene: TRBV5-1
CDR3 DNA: TGCGCCAGCAGCTTGGGACAGGGGGAACGGGAGACCCAGTACTTC
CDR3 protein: CASSLGQGERETQYF

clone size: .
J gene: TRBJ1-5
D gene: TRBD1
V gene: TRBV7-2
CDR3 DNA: TGTGCCAGCAGCCTGGGACAGGGGGCGAATCAGCCCCAGCATTTT
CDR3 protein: CASSLGQGANQPQHF

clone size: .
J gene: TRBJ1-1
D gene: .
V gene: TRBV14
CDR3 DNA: TGTGCCAGCAGCCTAAGAGAAAGAGCGGACGGCACTGAAGCTTTCTTT
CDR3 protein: CASSLRERADGTEAFF

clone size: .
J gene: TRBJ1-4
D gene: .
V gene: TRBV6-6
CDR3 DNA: TGTGCCAGCAGTTACTCCGGGGTAGGCGCTGGGGAAAAACTGTTTTTT
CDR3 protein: CASSYSGVGAGEKLFF

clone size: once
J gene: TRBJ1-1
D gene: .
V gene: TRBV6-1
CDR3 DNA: TGTGCCAGCAGTGAAGTTAGGGGTTTGAACACTGAAGCTTTCTTT
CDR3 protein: CASSEVRGLNTEAFF

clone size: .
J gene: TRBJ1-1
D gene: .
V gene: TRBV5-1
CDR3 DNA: TGCGCCAGCAGCTCAACACGTGCAGGGTGGCGTGGGACTGAAGCTTTCTTT
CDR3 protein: CASSSTRAGWRGTEAFF

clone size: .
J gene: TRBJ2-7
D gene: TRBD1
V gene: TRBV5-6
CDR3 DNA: TGTGCCAGCAGCCGTACAGGGGACGAGCAGTACTTC
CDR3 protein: CASSRTGDEQYF

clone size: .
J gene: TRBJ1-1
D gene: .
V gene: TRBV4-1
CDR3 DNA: TGCGCCAGCAGCCAAGATCTGACACCGATAGAAGCTTTCTTT
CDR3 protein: CASSQDLTPIEAFF

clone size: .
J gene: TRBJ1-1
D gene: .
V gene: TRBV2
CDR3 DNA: TGTGCCAGCAGTGAAGACTTACGGGAGAACACTGAAGCTTTCTTT
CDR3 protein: CASSEDLRENTEAFF

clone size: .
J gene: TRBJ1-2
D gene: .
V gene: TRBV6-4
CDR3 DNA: TGTGCCAGCAGTCTAGACCCCTCCGGGGATTCTGGCTACACCTTC
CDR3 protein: CASSLDPSGDSGYTF

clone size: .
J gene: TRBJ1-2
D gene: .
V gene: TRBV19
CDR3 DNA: TGTGCCAGTCGCGAGCGGCTGGTAGATGGCTACACCTTC
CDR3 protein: CASRERLVDGYTF

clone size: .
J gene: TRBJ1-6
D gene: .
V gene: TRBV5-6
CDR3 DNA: TGTGCCAGCAGCTTCTCAACTGCGAGCTCCTATAATTCACCCCTCCACTTT
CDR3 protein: CASSFSTASSYNSPLHF

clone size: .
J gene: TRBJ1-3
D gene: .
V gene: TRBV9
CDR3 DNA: TGTGCCAGCAGCGGGACAGCCTCTGGAAACACCATATATTTT
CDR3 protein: CASSGTASGNTIYF

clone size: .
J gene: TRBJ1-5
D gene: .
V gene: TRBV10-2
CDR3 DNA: TGCGCCAGCAGTGAGTCGAATGCGGGCTACAATCAGCCCCAGCATTTT
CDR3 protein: CASSESNAGYNQPQHF

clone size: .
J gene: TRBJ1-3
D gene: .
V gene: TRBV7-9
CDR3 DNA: TGTGCCAGCAGCTTAATCGGGTACGGCTCTGGAAACACCATATATTTT
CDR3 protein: CASSLIGYGSGNTIYF